This TCR beta chain was retrieved from a study of control samples from healthy donors and cancer patients. The method was immunoSEQ multiplex PCR; TCRdb's version includes in-frame clones alone and lacks a portion of them. Found here are around 140,000 clones, 94% of them singletons; the top ten hold roughly 14%. The ends were cut back, 3 bases at V and 2 bases at J, with 10 bases in the middle. Germline CDR1 reads SNHLY; CDR2 reads FYNNEI. There are 14 residues in the CDR3. The chain is built from TRBV2 and TRBJ2-5; D unclear. The receptor comes from a man aged 35 to 55 in good health. The specimen sequenced was blood. The CDR3 reads CASSDRHLQETQYF. CDR3 bases: TGTGCCAGCAGTGATAGACACCTACAAGAGACCCAGTACTTC.